This T cell receptor (beta chain) is from a study of blood T cell repertoires in COVID-19. Study-wide context: The United States, Italy and Spain provided the acute and convalescent COVID-19 samples. Sources were T cells, B-cell-depleted T cells, or PBMCs; the material itself was cDNA or gDNA.

The V gene lost 3 bases and the J gene lost 6 bases, with 18 bases spanning the gap. Germline V gene sequence: CDR1 MNHEY, CDR2 SVGEGT. The CDR3 length is 16 residues. Source study methods: From reference gene primer amplification, estimates of nucleated cell counts were derived. The method was immunoSEQ multiplex PCR; TCRdb's version includes in-frame clones alone and lacks a portion of them. D and trimming come from the DNA, and the V and J calls and clone size come from that table. The repertoire includes over 250,000 clones, 86% of them detected once, and roughly 9.8% sits in the top ten. The chain couples TRBV6-2 or TRBV6-3 to TRBJ2-1; D remains ambiguous. Material: peripheral blood. The receptor was derived from a man aged 35 to 55 who had recovered from COVID-19. CDR3 coding DNA: TGTGCCAGCAGTTATACAGAGATATTCTCTACCAATGAGCAGTTCTTC. Its translation: CASSYTEIFSTNEQFF.